This entry lists 2 T cell receptor beta chains sequenced from one sample in a study of monozygotic twins with inflammatory bowel disease. TCRdb reprocessed the 5' RACE reads and keeps a single row for each CDR3 protein, giving no DNA. The listing records 400,000 to 500,000 distinct CDR3 sequences. Specimen: blood. Source of these receptors: a human donor with ulcerative colitis or Crohn's disease, or a healthy co-twin of an affected twin (not recorded which).

The chain carries TRBV2 and TRBJ1-5. Germline V gene lookup returns CDR1 SNHLY and CDR2 FYNNEI. The CDR3 runs to 13 residues. The CDR3 protein is CASSGEPNQPQHF.

The chain uses TRBV20-1 and TRBJ1-2; the TRBD1 assignment by TCRdb is unverifiable without DNA. This CDR3 contains 13 residues. The germline gives CDR1 DFQATT, CDR2 SNEGSKA (reference sequence). The CDR3 loop is CSAELQGAKGYTF.